This T cell receptor beta chain was sequenced in a study of CD8 T cells in Susac syndrome. RNA, at about 0.45 to 1 ug, was reverse transcribed with random hexamers. MiXCR was run by TCRdb on the immunoSEQ multiplex PCR reads, yielding one entry per CDR3 protein. The sample contains roughly 110,000 distinct CDR3 sequences, nearly 95% of which appear only once. This clonotype was observed once. The CDR3 runs to 11 residues. Trimming left V 6 bases short and J 0 bases short, with 2 bases between. CDR1 and CDR2 from the germline V gene are DFQATT and SNEGSKA (reference sequence). This clonotype originated in a human donor in good health. This sequence joins TRBV20-1 and TRBJ1-4; D uncertain. The sample consisted of CD4+ T cells from PBMCs. CDR3 amino acids: CSATTNEKLFF. The CDR3 region has the DNA TGCAGTGCCACAACTAATGAAAAACTGTTTTTT.